These 26 T cell receptor beta chains were sequenced from one sample in a study of Ad26.COV2.S vaccination and SARS-CoV-2 variants. The sample's treatment: roughly 18 received Ad26.COV2.S at low or high dose, single or two shots; about 5 received placebo; per-sample allocation not given. At day 63 after the first vaccine or placebo injection, samples were drawn. The protocol was immunoSEQ multiplex PCR, while the TCRdb copy is restricted to in-frame clones and leaves out a portion. The sample holds 300,000 to 350,000 clones, roughly 84% seen once. The sequencing used peripheral blood, collected in a trial of Ad26.COV2.S vaccine versus placebo. All receptors derive from a person aged 18-65 years who received the Ad26.COV2.S COVID-19 vaccine or a placebo.

The chain joins TRBV7-9 to TRBJ1-3; 8 bases align to TRBD1. This CDR3 spans 16 amino acids. Germline V CDR1 and CDR2: SEHNR, FQNEAQ (reference sequence). V lost 2 bases and J lost 2; bases outside the gene matches: 5. In DNA form, the CDR3 reads TGTGCCAGCAGCTTACCCGACAGGGGTGCTGGAAACACCATATATTTT. It encodes CASSLPDRGAGNTIYF.

The rearrangement joins TRBV30 to TRBJ1-4, with TRBD1 as a possible D gene (6 bases). The CDR3 covers 14 residues. Germline V gene lookup returns CDR1 GTSNPN and CDR2 SVGIG (reference sequence). Trimming took 0 bases from V and 7 from J, leaving 12 bases between them. CDR3: CAWSVLPRGEKLFF. As DNA, the CDR3 is TGTGCCTGGAGTGTACTACCCAGGGGTGAAAAACTGTTTTTT.

The count of this clone is one. The chain is built from TRBV7-9 and TRBJ2-1; TRBD2 agrees at 9 bases. In germline, CDR1 is SEHNR, CDR2 FQNEAQ (reference sequence). V gave up 1 base and J gave up 7 bases; unmatched junction bases: 8. The CDR3 sequence is 16 residues long. The CDR3 spells CASSLVIAGGLNEQFF. The CDR3 nucleotides are TGTGCCAGCAGCTTAGTTATTGCGGGGGGGCTTAATGAGCAGTTCTTC. The full variable domain, completed using reference TRBV7-9 and TRBJ2-1, is DTGVSQNPRHKITKRGQNVTFRCDPISEHNRLYWYRQTLGQGPEFLTYFQNEAQLEKSRLLSDRFSAERPKGSFSTLEIQRTEQGDSAMYLCASSLVIAGGLNEQFFGPGTRLTVL.

V is TRBV6-1 and J is TRBJ2-1, with TRBD1 as a possible D gene (5 bases). Trimming cost V 3 bases and J 9 bases, with 6 bases left between them. Germline CDR1 is MNHNS and CDR2 is SASEGT. The CDR3 totals 11 residues. The CDR3 region is CASSDRGEQFF. CDR3 bases: TGTGCCAGCAGTGATAGGGGTGAGCAGTTCTTC.

The chain has TRBV6-6 and TRBJ2-7, with TRBD2 matching over 9 bases. Germline CDR1 reads MNHNY; CDR2 reads SVGAGI (reference sequence). Germline trimming cut 6 bases from V and 2 bases from J; bases unmatched to any gene: 8. The CDR3 is 15 amino acids. The CDR3 DNA follows: TGTGCCAGCAGCCGCGTAGCGGGGGCCCCCTACGAGCAGTACTTC. Encoded protein: CASSRVAGAPYEQYF.

This clone appeared once. The chain uses TRBV12-3 or TRBV12-4 and TRBJ2-7, with TRBD1 as a possible D gene (5 bases). The CDR3 consists of 12 residues. V was cut by 2 bases and J by 6 bases, with 8 bases left in between. As DNA, the CDR3 is TGTGCCAGCAGTTTAAATAGGGGCGAGCAGTACTTC. Residues: CASSLNRGEQYF.

The J gene is TRBJ2-3, the V gene TRBV7-8; 7 nucleotides agree with TRBD2. The trim removed 7 bases at V and 4 bases at J, leaving 8 bases unmatched. The germline CDR1 and CDR2 sequences are SGHVS and FQNEAQ. The CDR3 is made up of 14 amino acids. The CDR3 spells CASNRLTSPDTQYF. CDR3 sequence (DNA): TGTGCCAGCAACCGTTTGACTAGCCCAGATACGCAGTATTTT.

The J gene is TRBJ1-5, the V gene TRBV20-1, with 10 bases aligning to TRBD1. The CDR3 sequence is 15 residues long. After removal of 3 bases from V and 7 bases from J, the junction contained 9 bases not matched to a gene. The germline gives CDR1 DFQATT, CDR2 SNEGSKA (reference sequence). The CDR3 is CSASSGTGDRQPQHF. The CDR3 DNA reads TGCAGTGCTAGTAGTGGGACAGGGGATCGGCAGCCCCAGCATTTT.

The rearrangement uses TRBV7-3 and TRBJ1-1; D ambiguous. The germline V gene encodes CDR1 SGHTA and CDR2 FQGTGA. This CDR3 comprises 14 residues. V was cut by 4 bases and J by 4 bases, with 13 bases left in between. CDR3: CASSSQARITEAFF. The CDR3 bases are TGTGCCAGCAGCTCCCAGGCGAGGATCACTGAAGCTTTCTTT.

V usage is TRBV5-1 and J usage is TRBJ2-5; D may be TRBD1 (5 bases). The length of the CDR3 is 15 residues. Trimming took off 5 bases at V and 2 bases at J, with 16 bases between the two ends. The germline CDR1 and CDR2 sequences are SGHRS and YFSETQ. The CDR3 DNA sequence: TGCGCCAGCAGAACGACAAGCAGGGCACAAGAGACCCAGTACTTC. It specifies CASRTTSRAQETQYF.

The rearrangement joins TRBV4-2 to TRBJ2-3; D is perhaps TRBD2 (5 bases). Trimming shortened V by 0 bases and J by 4 bases, and 8 bases separated the two germline ends. Germline lookup yields CDR1 LGHNA and CDR2 YNFKEQ. The CDR3 contains 14 residues. DNA for the CDR3: TGTGCCAGCAGCCAAGATCGGGAAGCAGATACGCAGTATTTT. It codes for CASSQDREADTQYF.

V is TRBV2 and J is TRBJ1-2; perhaps TRBD1 as D (6 bases). The CDR3 extends over 16 amino acids. Trimming stripped 5 bases from V and 7 bases from J, with 23 bases between. Germline V gives CDR1 SNHLY, CDR2 FYNNEI. The CDR3 region has the DNA TGTGCCAGCAGTTCTGGGGGGGCCACGAGGGCGGGTGGCTACACCTTC. This sequence encodes CASSSGGATRAGGYTF.

This sequence joins TRBV5-1 and TRBJ2-4; D may be TRBD2 (6 bases). V was clipped by 1 base and J by 1 base, with 9 bases between them. Germline V CDR1 and CDR2: SGHRS, YFSETQ. CDR3 size: 15 residues. The CDR3 loop is CASSLNGGAKNIQYF. In DNA form, the CDR3 reads TGCGCCAGCAGCTTGAATGGGGGGGCCAAAAACATTCAGTACTTC.

CDR3 DNA sequence: TGTGCCAGTAGTATGGTTGGGGGCAGCTACACCTTC. Translating it yields CASSMVGGSYTF. The rearrangement links TRBV19 to TRBJ1-2, with D possibly matching TRBD1 (6 bases). Germline CDR1 reads LNHDA; CDR2 reads SQIVND (reference sequence). CDR3 size: 12 residues. The V gene lost 3 bases and the J gene lost 9 bases, with 11 bases spanning the gap.

This clone was observed many times. The chain uses TRBV7-9 and TRBJ1-4; no firm D call. Germline CDR1 SEHNR, CDR2 FQNEAQ (reference sequence). There are 11 residues in the CDR3. V lost 7 bases and J 7 bases, leaving 7 bases between the germline ends. The CDR3 coding sequence is TGTGCCAGCACCCCTGGTGAAAAACTGTTTTTT. This gives the protein CASTPGEKLFF.

In this sample, this clone turned up once. The rearrangement joins TRBV6-1 to TRBJ1-1, with a possible D match to TRBD1 (5 bases). Trimming removed 2 bases from V and 1 base from J, with 11 bases in between. Per germline, CDR1 MNHNS and CDR2 SASEGT. The CDR3 has 15 amino acids. CDR3 in DNA: TGTGCCAGCAGTGAATCGTACAGGACGAACACTGAAGCTTTCTTT. Amino acid sequence: CASSESYRTNTEAFF.

J is TRBJ1-1 and V is TRBV7-9, with D unclear. The V and J ends lost 4 bases and 3 bases respectively, with 9 bases between them. The CDR3 runs 13 residues. Germline V CDR1 and CDR2: SEHNR, FQNEAQ (reference sequence). In DNA, the CDR3 is TGTGCCAGCAGCTCATGGTGGGACACTGAAGCTTTCTTT. Translated, it gives CASSSWWDTEAFF.

This rearrangement joins TRBV7-2 to TRBJ2-1; the match to TRBD1 covers 7 bases. Germline values: CDR1 SGHTA, CDR2 FQGNSA. The CDR3 covers 15 residues. J lost 12 bases, V lost 3 bases, and 14 bases had no gene match. This chain's CDR3 is CASSLGQIPNEWQFF. The CDR3 nucleotides are TGTGCCAGCAGCTTGGGACAGATTCCTAATGAGTGGCAGTTCTTC.

Only a few counts were recorded for this clone. This chain links TRBV7-2 with TRBJ1-2; D is undetermined. V lost 2 bases, J lost 8 bases, and 12 bases lay in between. The CDR3 sequence is 13 residues long. Looked up from germline, CDR1 is SGHTA and CDR2 is FQGNSA. The CDR3 sequence: CASSLMTSSGYTF. CDR3 sequence (DNA): TGTGCCAGCAGCTTAATGACGAGTTCCGGCTACACCTTC. The variable domain in full, with the rest retrieved from reference TRBV7-2 and TRBJ1-2, is GAGVSQSPSNKVTEKGKDVELRCDPISGHTALYWYRQSLGQGLEFLIYFQGNSAPDKSGLPSDRFSAERTGGSVSTLTIQRTQQEDSAVYLCASSLMTSSGYTFGSGTRLTVV.

J is TRBJ2-7 and V is TRBV14; D call uncertain. V was shortened by 3 bases and J by 2 bases, with 5 bases between the two germline ends. Germline V gives CDR1 SGHDN, CDR2 FVKESK. This CDR3 is 12 amino acids long. The CDR3, as DNA: TGTGCCAGCAGCCATGTTACCTACGAGCAGTACTTC. This gives the protein CASSHVTYEQYF.

V usage is TRBV5-1 and J usage is TRBJ2-2; TRBD1 agrees at 10 bases. The CDR3 has 15 amino acids. Germline V gene data show CDR1 as SGHRS and CDR2 as YFSETQ. V was clipped by 4 bases and J by 5 bases; unmatched bases: 5. The DNA of the CDR3 is TGCGCCAGCAGCCCGGGGACAGGGGTGACCGGGGAGCTGTTTTTT. This sequence encodes CASSPGTGVTGELFF.

The chain joins TRBV18 to TRBJ1-6, with TRBD1 matching 8 bases. Germline V gene lookup returns CDR1 KGHSH and CDR2 LQKENI. This CDR3 spans 14 amino acids. J was trimmed by 6 bases and V by 3 bases; bases with no gene match: 1. CDR3 coding DNA: TGTGCCAGCTCACCGCAGGGGGCTAATTCACCCCTCCACTTT. It specifies CASSPQGANSPLHF.

The chain is built from TRBV30 and TRBJ2-7; 7 bases are a match to TRBD2. Losses at the gene ends were 3 bases for V and 7 bases for J; bases not matched to a gene: 9. Germline V gene sequence: CDR1 GTSNPN, CDR2 SVGIG (reference sequence). The CDR3 covers 13 residues. This CDR3 is CAWSSRRGREQYF. CDR3 DNA sequence: TGTGCCTGGAGCTCCAGGCGGGGGAGAGAGCAGTACTTC.

The V call is TRBV7-3, the J call TRBJ2-4; D tentatively reads TRBD1 or TRBD2 (5 bases each). This CDR3 region has 15 residues. Germline values: CDR1 SGHTA, CDR2 FQGTGA. Trimming removed 5 bases from V and 1 base from J, with 12 bases in between. CDR3 amino acids: CASSKVGGAKNIQYF. CDR3 sequence (DNA): TGTGCCAGCAGCAAAGTTGGGGGTGCCAAAAACATTCAGTACTTC.

The rearrangement joins TRBV2 to TRBJ2-7, with a tentative D call TRBD1 (6 bases). The CDR3 runs to 15 residues. Trimming removed 6 bases at V and 4 bases at J, with 19 bases between. Germline V lookup: CDR1 SNHLY, CDR2 FYNNEI. The CDR3 bases are TGTGCCAGCAGCCCATCGAGCTTGGGGGCTTACGAGCAGTACTTC. As protein: CASSPSSLGAYEQYF. Full variable domain (remainder filled in from reference TRBV2 and TRBJ2-7): EPEVTQTPSHQVTQMGQEVILRCVPISNHLYFYWYRQILGQKVEFLVSFYNNEISEKSEIFDDQFSVERPDGSNFTLKIRSTKLEDSAMYFCASSPSSLGAYEQYFGPGTRLTVT.

The chain is built from TRBV10-3 and TRBJ1-2, with a tentative D call TRBD1 (6 bases). Trimming took 8 bases from V and 3 from J, leaving 16 bases between them. Germline loops: CDR1 ENHRY, CDR2 SYGVKD. The CDR3 covers 14 residues. CDR3 in amino acids: CAIPERGLDYGYTF. DNA of the CDR3: TGTGCCATCCCCGAGAGGGGGTTGGACTATGGCTACACCTTC.